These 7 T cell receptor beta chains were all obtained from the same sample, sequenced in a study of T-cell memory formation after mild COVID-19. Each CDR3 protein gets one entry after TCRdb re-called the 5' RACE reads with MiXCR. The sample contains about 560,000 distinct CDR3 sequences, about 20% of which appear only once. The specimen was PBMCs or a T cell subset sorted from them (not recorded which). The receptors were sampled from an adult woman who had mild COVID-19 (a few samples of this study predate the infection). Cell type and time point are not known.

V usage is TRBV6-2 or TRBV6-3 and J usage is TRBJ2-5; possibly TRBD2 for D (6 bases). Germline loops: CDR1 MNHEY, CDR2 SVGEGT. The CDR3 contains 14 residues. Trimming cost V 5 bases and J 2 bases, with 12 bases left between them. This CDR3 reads CASSIGGIQETQYF. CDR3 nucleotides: TGTGCCAGCAGTATCGGGGGTATTCAAGAGACCCAGTACTTC.

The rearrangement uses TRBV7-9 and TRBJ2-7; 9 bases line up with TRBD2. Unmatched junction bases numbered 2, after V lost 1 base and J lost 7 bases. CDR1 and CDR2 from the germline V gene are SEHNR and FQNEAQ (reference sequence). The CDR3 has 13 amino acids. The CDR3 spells CASSLGGLAEQYF. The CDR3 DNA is TGTGCCAGCAGCTTAGGGGGACTAGCTGAGCAGTACTTC.

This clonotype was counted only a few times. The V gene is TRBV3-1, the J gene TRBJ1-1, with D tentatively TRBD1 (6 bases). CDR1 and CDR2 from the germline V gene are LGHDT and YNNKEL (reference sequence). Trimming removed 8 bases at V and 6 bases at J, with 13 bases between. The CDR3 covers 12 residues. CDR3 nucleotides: TGTGCCAGCTTGGACAGAACCCCTGAAGCTTTCTTT. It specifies CASLDRTPEAFF. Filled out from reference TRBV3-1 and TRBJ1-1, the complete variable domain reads DTAVSQTPKYLVTQMGNDKSIKCEQNLGHDTMYWYKQDSKKFLKIMFSYNNKELIINETVPNRFSPKSPDKAHLNLHINSLELGDSAVYFCASLDRTPEAFFGQGTRLTVV.

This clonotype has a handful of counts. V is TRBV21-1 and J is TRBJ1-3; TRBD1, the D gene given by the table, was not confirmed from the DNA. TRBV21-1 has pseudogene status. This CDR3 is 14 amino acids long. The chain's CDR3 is CASADRGGGNTIYF. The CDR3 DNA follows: TGTGCCAGCGCAGACAGGGGTGGCGGAAACACCATATATTTT.

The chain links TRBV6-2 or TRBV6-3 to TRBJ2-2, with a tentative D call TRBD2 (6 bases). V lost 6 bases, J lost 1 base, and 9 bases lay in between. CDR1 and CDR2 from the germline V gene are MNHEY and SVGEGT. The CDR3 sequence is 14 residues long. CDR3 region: CASRWDLNTGELFF. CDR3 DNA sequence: TGTGCCAGCAGATGGGACTTGAACACCGGGGAGCTGTTTTTT.

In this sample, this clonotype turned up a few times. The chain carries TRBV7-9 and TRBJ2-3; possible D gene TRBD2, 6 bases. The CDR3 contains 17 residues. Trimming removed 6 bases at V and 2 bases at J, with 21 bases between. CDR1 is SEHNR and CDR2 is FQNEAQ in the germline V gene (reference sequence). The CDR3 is CASSPTELAHTTDTQYF. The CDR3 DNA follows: TGTGCCAGCAGTCCCACCGAACTAGCCCACACCACAGATACGCAGTATTTT.

The DNA of the CDR3 is TGTGCCAGCAGGGATAATTCGGGCAATCAGCCCCAGCATTTT. Encoded protein: CASRDNSGNQPQHF. The V call is TRBV6-6, the J call TRBJ1-5; D gene ambiguous. Germline values: CDR1 MNHNY, CDR2 SVGAGI (reference sequence). The CDR3 is made up of 14 amino acids. Trimming shortened V by 6 bases and J by 2 bases, and 11 bases separated the two germline ends.